Listed here are 17 T cell receptor beta chains from one sample, sequenced in a study of lymphopenia after photon versus proton radiotherapy. Data came from immunoSEQ multiplex PCR; TCRdb stores just in-frame clones and leaves some out. The table has about 20,000 clones, 75% to 90% seen once. The source material was peripheral blood, sampled from a patient treated with proton-based radiotherapy. The receptor source for this set is a man aged 80 or over with esophageal cancer.

V gene TRBV6-1 combines with J gene TRBJ1-5, with TRBD1 identical over 7 bases. CDR1 MNHNS and CDR2 SASEGT come from the germline V gene. The CDR3 is 14 amino acids. The trim removed 3 bases at V and 5 bases at J, leaving 4 bases unmatched. The CDR3 sequence: CASSENRGHQPQHF. The CDR3 DNA is TGTGCCAGCAGTGAGAACAGGGGCCATCAGCCCCAGCATTTT.

The chain carries TRBV7-2 and TRBJ1-3; 8 positions agree with TRBD1. Germline V CDR1 and CDR2: SGHTA, FQGNSA. The V gene end was trimmed by 5 bases and the J gene end by 4 bases; junction bases not matched to a gene: 7. CDR3 length equals 15 residues. CDR3 amino acids: CASSPGQGRGNTIYF. As DNA, the CDR3 is TGTGCCAGCAGCCCCGGACAGGGACGGGGAAACACCATATATTTT.

This clone showed up just once. This chain links TRBV2 with TRBJ2-7; D not resolved. CDR3 length: 16 amino acids. Germline loops: CDR1 SNHLY, CDR2 FYNNEI. V was shortened by 0 bases and J by 2 bases, with 14 bases between the two germline ends. The CDR3 loop is CASSEAPVPATYEQYF. CDR3 bases: TGTGCCAGCAGTGAAGCGCCCGTGCCTGCTACCTACGAGCAGTACTTC.

The V gene is TRBV7-6, the J gene TRBJ2-7, with D hard to call. V was cut by 1 base and J by 0 bases, with 13 bases left in between. Germline V lookup: CDR1 SGHVS, CDR2 FNYEAQ. The CDR3 loop spans 16 amino acids. CDR3 bases: TGTGCCAGCAGCTTAGGGTCCCGGGTCACCTCCTACGAGCAGTACTTC. Amino acid sequence: CASSLGSRVTSYEQYF.

The chain has TRBV5-1 and TRBJ2-3; D is unresolved. The CDR3 totals 14 residues. The germline V gene encodes CDR1 SGHRS and CDR2 YFSETQ. Trimming pared 0 bases from V and 4 bases from J, leaving 9 bases between. The CDR3 nucleotides read TGCGCCAGCAGCTTGGCCGACGCGGCAGATACGCAGTATTTT. It is translated as CASSLADAADTQYF. Combining the CDR3 with reference TRBV5-1 and TRBJ2-3 gives the whole variable domain KAGVTQTPRYLIKTRGQQVTLSCSPISGHRSVSWYQQTPGQGLQFLFEYFSETQRNKGNFPGRFSGRQFSNSRSEMNVSTLELGDSALYLCASSLADAADTQYFGPGTRLTVL.

The chain joins TRBV29-1 to TRBJ2-2, with 16 bases identical to TRBD2. In germline, CDR1 is SQVTM, CDR2 ANQGSEA. This CDR3 has 19 residues. The ends lost 6 bases at V and 5 bases at J; junction bases unmatched: 15. CDR3 loop: CSVTYRGLAGGKRTGELFF. The CDR3 bases are TGCAGCGTGACTTACAGGGGACTAGCGGGAGGGAAACGGACCGGGGAGCTGTTTTTT.

The chain couples TRBV5-1 to TRBJ2-2, with no clear D. This CDR3 has 12 amino acids. Germline V gene sequence: CDR1 SGHRS, CDR2 YFSETQ. The V end was cut by 1 base, the J end by 8 bases, with 6 bases between. The CDR3, as DNA: TGCGCCAGCAGCTTGTTCGGGGGGGAGCTGTTTTTT. Its protein is CASSLFGGELFF.

The chain couples TRBV5-1 to TRBJ1-2; 8 nucleotides line up with TRBD1. This CDR3 has 14 residues. Trimming removed 7 bases from V and 6 bases from J; junction bases left unmatched: 11. Germline V gene data show CDR1 as SGHRS and CDR2 as YFSETQ. CDR3 bases: TGCGCCAGCTCCGGGACAGGTGGGTTGGATGGCTACACCTTC. Encoded protein: CASSGTGGLDGYTF.

The chain uses TRBV2 and TRBJ2-3; tentatively, D is TRBD2 (7 bases). The ends were cut back, 10 bases at V and 2 bases at J, with 16 bases in the middle. Germline values: CDR1 SNHLY, CDR2 FYNNEI. The CDR3 spans 14 residues. Written as DNA, the CDR3 is TGTGCCACCGGGGGGCTTCGTTACACAGATACGCAGTATTTT. As protein: CATGGLRYTDTQYF. Supplemented by reference TRBV2 and TRBJ2-3, the full variable domain reads EPEVTQTPSHQVTQMGQEVILRCVPISNHLYFYWYRQILGQKVEFLVSFYNNEISEKSEIFDDQFSVERPDGSNFTLKIRSTKLEDSAMYFCATGGLRYTDTQYFGPGTRLTVL.

This clone was observed once. V and J are TRBV19 and TRBJ2-3; the D gene is possibly TRBD1 (6 bases). The V gene lost 6 bases and the J gene lost 2 bases, with 18 bases spanning the gap. The CDR3 totals 16 residues. The germline CDR1 and CDR2 sequences are LNHDA and SQIVND (reference sequence). The CDR3 loop reads CASSHSLGAYTDTQYF. As DNA, the CDR3 is TGTGCCAGTAGCCATTCCCTGGGGGCTTACACAGATACGCAGTATTTT.

This clone was observed a handful of times. The genes are TRBV7-2 and TRBJ2-3; maybe TRBD1 (5 bases). V was shortened by 11 bases and J by 3 bases, with 21 bases between the two germline ends. Germline lookup yields CDR1 SGHTA and CDR2 FQGNSA. CDR3 length: 15 amino acids. CDR3 sequence (DNA): TGTGCCTGCCTCCGGTCAGGGATTCCTACAGATACGCAGTATTTT. Translating it yields CACLRSGIPTDTQYF.

This chain joins TRBV7-2 and TRBJ2-7, with TRBD1 identical over 7 bases. The V gene's germline CDR1 is SGHTA and CDR2 FQGNSA. V lost 5 bases, J lost 3 bases, and 4 bases stayed unmatched. The CDR3 runs 13 residues. CDR3 nucleotides: TGTGCCAGCAGCATCGGACAGGTCTACGAGCAGTACTTC. Amino acid sequence: CASSIGQVYEQYF.

This chain joins TRBV28 and TRBJ2-1, with D uncertain. The V end was cut by 3 bases, the J end by 8 bases, with 5 bases between. The CDR3 contains 11 residues. The germline V gene has CDR1 MDHEN and CDR2 SYDVKM. The CDR3 protein is CASSFFDEQFF. The CDR3 DNA reads as TGTGCCAGCAGTTTTTTCGATGAGCAGTTCTTC.

The chain is built from TRBV30 and TRBJ1-1, with TRBD1 as a possible D gene (5 bases). Germline V gives CDR1 GTSNPN, CDR2 SVGIG (reference sequence). The V end lost 5 bases, the J end lost 0 bases, and 13 bases lay between the germline ends. The CDR3 sequence is 14 residues long. In DNA, the CDR3 is TGTGCCTGGGCGGGGCCAGGTCTGAACACTGAAGCTTTCTTT. This translates into CAWAGPGLNTEAFF.

The rearrangement uses TRBV6-1 and TRBJ2-6; D is unclear. Trimming shortened V by 5 bases and J by 0 bases, and 2 bases separated the two germline ends. CDR1 MNHNS and CDR2 SASEGT come from the germline V gene. This CDR3 spans 13 amino acids. CDR3 nucleotides: TGTGCCAGCAGTTCCTCTGGGGCCAACGTCCTGACTTTC. Its protein product is CASSSSGANVLTF.

This clone has only one observation. The rearrangement uses TRBV9 and TRBJ1-2; D is undetermined. V was trimmed by 5 bases and J by 1 base, leaving 15 bases between them. The CDR3 is 15 residues long. Germline loops: CDR1 SGDLS, CDR2 YYNGEE. The CDR3 here is CASRPPGEDNYGYTF. The CDR3 region has the DNA TGTGCCAGCAGACCTCCCGGGGAGGATAACTATGGCTACACCTTC. The variable domain in full, completed from reference TRBV9 and TRBJ1-2, reads DSGVTQTPKHLITATGQRVTLRCSPRSGDLSVYWYQQSLDQGLQFLIQYYNGEERAKGNILERFSAQQFPDLHSELNLSSLELGDSALYFCASRPPGEDNYGYTFGSGTRLTVV.

The chain is built from TRBV6-5 and TRBJ2-5; TRBD2 matches 7 bases. The CDR3 totals 13 residues. Germline-derived CDR1 and CDR2 are MNHEY and SVGAGI. V trimming: 7 bases; J trimming: 2 bases; junction bases outside the gene matches: 4. The CDR3 protein is CASNPAGQETQYF. The DNA of the CDR3 is TGTGCCAGCAATCCAGCGGGACAAGAGACCCAGTACTTC.